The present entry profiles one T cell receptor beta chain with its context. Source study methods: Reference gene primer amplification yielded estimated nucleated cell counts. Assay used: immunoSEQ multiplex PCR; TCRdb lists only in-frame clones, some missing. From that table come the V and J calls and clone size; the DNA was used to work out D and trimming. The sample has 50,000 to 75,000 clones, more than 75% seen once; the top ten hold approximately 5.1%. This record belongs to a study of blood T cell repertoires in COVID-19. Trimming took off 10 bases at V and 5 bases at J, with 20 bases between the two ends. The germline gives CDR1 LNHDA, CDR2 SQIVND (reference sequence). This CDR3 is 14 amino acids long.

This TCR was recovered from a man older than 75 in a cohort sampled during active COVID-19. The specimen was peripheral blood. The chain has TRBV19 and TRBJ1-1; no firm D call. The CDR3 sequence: CATLKGGRRTEAFF. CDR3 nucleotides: TGTGCCACCCTCAAAGGCGGGCGACGGACTGAAGCTTTCTTT.